This passage covers 15 T cell receptor beta chains from one sample sequenced in a study of T cell responses to AZD1222 COVID-19 vaccine. TCRdb keeps only in-frame clones here, not all; method: immunoSEQ multiplex PCR. The sample yields 150,000 to 160,000 clones, 88% seen once. Sample: peripheral blood, taken on day 0 of AZD1222 vaccination. The receptor set was obtained from an adult in good health.

The CDR3 coding sequence is TGTGCCAGCTCCCAGGGGGTAGGCGATGAAAAACTGTTTTTT. It is translated as CASSQGVGDEKLFF. This rearrangement joins TRBV18 to TRBJ1-4; 7 bases match TRBD1. There are 14 residues in the CDR3. Germline V CDR1 and CDR2: KGHSH, LQKENI. J lost 6 bases, V lost 6 bases, and 7 bases had no gene match.

This chain links TRBV5-4 with TRBJ2-1, with 7 nucleotides matching TRBD1. CDR1 is SGHNT and CDR2 is YYREEE in the germline V gene (reference sequence). There are 16 residues in the CDR3. With V trimmed by 0 bases and J by 9 bases, 12 bases remained unmatched. Written as DNA, the CDR3 is TGTGCCAGCAGCTTGGGGTCGGGGACAGTTGCCACTGAGCAGTTCTTC. This gives the protein CASSLGSGTVATEQFF.

The genes are TRBV2 and TRBJ1-2; 7 nucleotides line up with TRBD1. The CDR3 is 14 amino acids. Trimming at V came to 6 bases and at J to 1 base, leaving 5 bases not matched to a gene. CDR1 and CDR2 from the germline V gene are SNHLY and FYNNEI. The chain's CDR3 is CASRWDRGNYGYTF. The CDR3 DNA sequence: TGTGCCAGCAGATGGGACAGAGGTAACTATGGCTACACCTTC.

V and J are TRBV5-5 and TRBJ1-5, with no clear D. There are 13 residues in the CDR3. The V end lost 4 bases, the J end lost 3 bases, and 8 bases lay between the germline ends. CDR1 is SGHKS, CDR2 YYEKEE, per germline (reference sequence). CDR3 bases: TGTGCCAGCAGCAGAGACGTCAATCAGCCCCAGCATTTT. Translation: CASSRDVNQPQHF.

V is TRBV29-1 and J is TRBJ1-5; 9 bases agree with TRBD1. The J segment lost 5 bases and the V segment lost 2 bases, leaving 4 bases of the junction unmatched. The CDR3 is made up of 14 amino acids. Germline V gene data show CDR1 as SQVTM and CDR2 as ANQGSEA. For the CDR3, the DNA is TGCAGCGTTGAAACAGGGGGCAACGATCAGCCCCAGCATTTT. Its translation: CSVETGGNDQPQHF.

V gene TRBV5-8 combines with J gene TRBJ2-7; D remains unclear. Trimming took off 0 bases at V and 6 bases at J, with 4 bases between the two ends. The CDR3 length is 11 residues. Germline CDR1 SGHTS, CDR2 YDEGEE. The CDR3 loop reads CASSLVSEQYF. CDR3 DNA: TGTGCCAGCAGCTTGGTGTCCGAGCAGTACTTC.

The sample holds one count of this clone. Mismatch with germline at one junction end may stem from a read error. CDR3 residues: CASSLGQAGGETQYF. CDR3 DNA sequence: TGCGCCAGCAGTTTGGGACAGGCCGGGGGAGAGACCCAGTACTTC. The chain couples TRBV5-1 to TRBJ2-5; 8 nucleotides line up with TRBD1. The CDR3 runs 15 residues. Germline V gene sequence: CDR1 SGHRS, CDR2 YFSETQ.

CDR3 loop: CASSFADSDIITGELFF. Written as DNA, the CDR3 is TGTGCCAGCAGCTTTGCCGACAGCGACATAATCACCGGGGAGCTGTTTTTT. V usage is TRBV7-9 and J usage is TRBJ2-2; TRBD1 might be the D (5 bases). This CDR3 is 17 amino acids long. V dropped 3 bases and J dropped 4 bases, with 18 bases sitting between them. Germline CDR1 SEHNR, CDR2 FQNEAQ (reference sequence).

The V and J genes are TRBV3-1 (or the pseudogene TRBV3-2) and TRBJ2-5; 11 nucleotides line up with TRBD2. This CDR3 is built from 19 residues. V lost 4 bases, J lost 2 bases, and 15 bases stayed unmatched. Per the germline V gene, CDR1 is LGHDT and CDR2 is YNNKEL (reference sequence). In nucleotides, the CDR3 is TGTGCCAGCAGCCTACCCTTTCCCCAGACTAGCGGGGAACAAGAGACCCAGTACTTC. Translation gives CASSLPFPQTSGEQETQYF.

Of note for this clone: The identical CDR3 is also encoded by other nucleotide sequences in the sample. This chain links TRBV12-3 or TRBV12-4 with TRBJ2-5; D is unresolved. Trimming took off 2 bases at V and 2 bases at J, with 6 bases between the two ends. There are 13 residues in the CDR3. The CDR3 DNA is TGTGCCAGCAGTTTATCACCTCAAGAGACCCAGTACTTC. As protein: CASSLSPQETQYF.

The chain is built from TRBV3-1 (or the pseudogene TRBV3-2) and TRBJ2-7; TRBD1 aligns across 10 bases. V trimming: 4 bases; J trimming: 3 bases; junction bases outside the gene matches: 6. The CDR3 covers 15 residues. The germline gives CDR1 LGHDT, CDR2 YNNKEL (reference sequence). The CDR3 reads CASSRGQGDVYEQYF. In DNA form, the CDR3 reads TGTGCCAGCAGCCGAGGACAGGGGGACGTCTACGAGCAGTACTTC.

J is TRBJ1-2 and V is TRBV5-6; weak D call: TRBD1 (5 bases). Trimming removed 3 bases at V and 5 bases at J, with 20 bases between. CDR3 length: 16 residues. CDR1 is SGHDT and CDR2 is YYEEEE in the germline V gene. The CDR3 region has the DNA TGTGCCAGCAGCTGGGACCAGGACGGCGCCTTATATGGCTACACCTTC. It translates to CASSWDQDGALYGYTF. Filled out from reference TRBV5-6 and TRBJ1-2, the complete variable domain reads DAGVTQSPTHLIKTRGQQVTLRCSPKSGHDTVSWYQQALGQGPQFIFQYYEEEERQRGNFPDRFSGHQFPNYSSELNVNALLLGDSALYLCASSWDQDGALYGYTFGSGTRLTVV.

The genes are TRBV7-9 and TRBJ1-6; D is undetermined. Germline V gene lookup returns CDR1 SEHNR and CDR2 FQNEAQ (reference sequence). The CDR3 runs to 13 residues. V lost 1 base to trimming and J lost 9 bases, with 7 bases between them. The CDR3 here is CASSLDSFSPLHF. The CDR3 bases are TGTGCCAGCAGCTTAGATTCGTTTTCACCCCTCCACTTT. The variable domain in full, with the rest retrieved from reference TRBV7-9 and TRBJ1-6, is DTGVSQNPRHKITKRGQNVTFRCDPISEHNRLYWYRQTLGQGPEFLTYFQNEAQLEKSRLLSDRFSAERPKGSFSTLEIQRTEQGDSAMYLCASSLDSFSPLHFGNGTRLTVT.

This chain uses TRBV5-6 with TRBJ2-2, with D possibly TRBD1 on 6 matching bases. The germline V and J ends were trimmed by 0 bases and 5 bases, with 14 bases remaining between them. Per germline, CDR1 SGHDT and CDR2 YYEEEE. The CDR3 consists of 16 residues. The CDR3 region is CASSLVSGGWTGELFF. The CDR3 bases are TGTGCCAGCAGCTTGGTCAGTGGGGGCTGGACCGGGGAGCTGTTTTTT.

This rearrangement joins TRBV7-2 to TRBJ1-1; 9 bases are a match to TRBD1. The V and J ends lost 3 bases and 5 bases, in that order; junction bases with no gene match: 7. The CDR3 is made up of 15 amino acids. Germline V gene data show CDR1 as SGHTA and CDR2 as FQGNSA. The CDR3 DNA follows: TGTGCCAGCAGCTTTACAGGGGGCGCAGGAACTGAAGCTTTCTTT. Translating gives CASSFTGGAGTEAFF.